Sequencing of this T cell receptor (beta chain) was carried out in a study of blood T cells in healthy people across ages. Total RNA extracted from each sample amounted to at least 6 micrograms. V shed 3 bases, J shed 13 bases, and the junction held 7 bases outside the gene matches. The CDR3 runs to 14 residues. Looked up from germline, CDR1 is DFQATT and CDR2 is SNEGSKA (reference sequence). This clonotype was seen more than once but under ten times. What it recognizes is unknown. Notes on the study in general: Diversity estimates from one million T cells were considered underestimates. The recorded TCR beta diversity per million T cells decreased in a roughly linear manner with age.

Together with a sample-barcoded 5' primer, a J-beta primer mix was included in a second PCR lasting 7 to 11 cycles. TCRdb redid the calling of the 5' RACE reads with MiXCR, one entry per CDR3 protein. The sample records roughly 700,000 distinct CDR3 sequences, more than 20% being singletons. This sample also belongs to another study, concerning T cells of mothers and their children. That investigation notes: For cDNA synthesis, the complete extracted RNA was used (1.5 ug per 15 ul).

Sequences were obtained from blood. The V gene is TRBV20-1, the J gene TRBJ2-1; the match to TRBD2 covers 15 bases. The receptor was derived from a boy aged 5 to 17 in good health. CDR3 nucleotides: TGCAGTGCTAGGACCGGGACTAGCGGGAGGAATCAGTTCTTC. It yields the protein CSARTGTSGRNQFF.